This is a list of T cell receptor beta chains from one sample in a study of shared clonotypes between healthy human individuals. The method was immunoSEQ multiplex PCR; TCRdb's version includes in-frame clones alone and lacks a portion of them. Of about 480,000 clones detected, 75% to 85% appear once; the ten largest clones hold roughly 13%. Sequenced sample: PBMCs. The receptor source for this set is a woman in her 40s in good health. Some clones in this sample may be carry-over from other donors' samples. The CDR3 runs from the conserved cysteine through the conserved F or W.

j_call	v_call	cdr3_aa
TRBJ2-3	TRBV7-2	CASSSGTVDTDTQYF
TRBJ2-7	TRBV5-1	CASSSQGGLDYEQYF
TRBJ1-3	TRBV6-5	CASSYRTGGNTIYF
TRBJ2-2	TRBV29-1	CSAGDRYTGELFF
TRBJ2-3	TRBV2	CASSRAWDTQYF
TRBJ2-7	TRBV5-5	CASSLETISYEQYF
TRBJ1-1	TRBV27	CASSLGYRGLGYTEAFF
TRBJ2-7	TRBV30	CAWRRGQGYEQYF
TRBJ2-3	TRBV7-3	CASSRGSRTDTQYF
TRBJ2-1	TRBV10-2	CASSEGGLAGDHNEQFF
TRBJ2-7	TRBV10-3	CAISEALRSGYEQYF
TRBJ1-1	TRBV5-1	CASSWTGNAEAFF
TRBJ2-7	TRBV15	CATSSETRGLVLQQYF
TRBJ2-7	TRBV11-3	CASSLVRAGTYEQYF
TRBJ1-4	TRBV2	CASSVNLSALEKLFF
TRBJ2-3	TRBV14	CASSQELGDTQYF
TRBJ2-7	TRBV2	CASSEFGTRGEQYF
TRBJ2-3	TRBV6-4	CASSAEGDRGADTQYF
TRBJ1-2	TRBV28	CASRIGGRYGYTF
TRBJ1-1	TRBV6-5	CASSYEDGNTEAFF
TRBJ1-5	TRBV6-5	CASSREGQGRQPQHF
TRBJ2-7	TRBV6-5	CASSSTSGSVYEQYF
TRBJ2-7	TRBV10-3	CAISVLPYEQYF
TRBJ1-5	TRBV29-1	CSVGQGDLQPQHF
TRBJ2-1	TRBV27	CASSFKPLAGGPGGSYNEQFF
TRBJ2-1	TRBV19	CASSRAGGVSYNEQFF
TRBJ2-7	TRBV5-1	CASSDQGSPYEQYF
TRBJ2-7	TRBV28	CASSLHGYEQYF
TRBJ1-1	TRBV29-1	CSVVLGGNTEAFF
TRBJ2-7	TRBV21-1	CASSKRFGTAAYEQYF
TRBJ2-1	TRBV7-9	CASSLASGIANEQFF
TRBJ2-2	TRBV18	CASCQGNTGELFF
TRBJ2-1	TRBV5-4	CASSFPSASSYNEQFF
TRBJ1-2	TRBV7-2	CASSLVGPGAGYGYTF
TRBJ2-7	TRBV11-2	CASSSLRGGQGTYEQYF
TRBJ2-1	TRBV9	CASSVGTSGYNEQFF
TRBJ2-1	TRBV28	CASSLKIGYLGQGVYEQFF
TRBJ1-1	TRBV5-1	CASSRLGQGAFDTEAFF
TRBJ2-1	TRBV19	CASRPGRGLAGSYNEQLF
TRBJ2-7	TRBV15	CATSRRREGSYEQYF
TRBJ2-1	TRBV7-9	CASSPTSGRFYNEQFF
TRBJ1-5	TRBV5-1	CASSLGANQPQHF
TRBJ1-2	TRBV18	CASSSPFGGYTF
NA	TRBV9	CASSEGGLAGGDEQYF
TRBJ2-3	TRBV5-8	CASSLGRGGMDTQYF
TRBJ2-5	TRBV7-9	CASSLGLLETQYF
TRBJ2-1	TRBV14	CASSRELHNEQFF
TRBJ2-1	TRBV14	CASSQYYLSSYNEQFF
TRBJ2-7	TRBV10-1	CASSETVYEQYF
TRBJ2-7	TRBV5-1	CASSWDSGRASEQYF
TRBJ2-7	TRBV28	CASWGKGTPPYEQYF
TRBJ1-5	TRBV2	CASTGTGNQPQHF
TRBJ2-1	TRBV7-3	CASSLIGEQFF
TRBJ1-1	TRBV7-9	CASSPGRQGVFDYTEAFF
TRBJ2-1	TRBV4-1	CASRKTSGRENEQFF
TRBJ2-3	TRBV27	CASSPRSPNTDTQYF